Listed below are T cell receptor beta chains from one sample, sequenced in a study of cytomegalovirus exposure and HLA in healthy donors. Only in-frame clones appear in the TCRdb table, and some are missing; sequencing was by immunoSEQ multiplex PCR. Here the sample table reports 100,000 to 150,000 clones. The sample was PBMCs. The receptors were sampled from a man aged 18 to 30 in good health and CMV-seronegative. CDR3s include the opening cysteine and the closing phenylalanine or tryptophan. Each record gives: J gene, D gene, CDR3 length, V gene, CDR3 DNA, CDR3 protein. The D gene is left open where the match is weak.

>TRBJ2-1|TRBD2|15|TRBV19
TGTGCCAGTAGTATAGAACTAGCGGGGGGAAATGAGCAGTTCTTC
CASSIELAGGNEQFF
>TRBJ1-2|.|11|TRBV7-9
TGTGCCAGCAGCCCCGTAGTTGGCTACACCTTC
CASSPVVGYTF
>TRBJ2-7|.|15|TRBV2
TGTGCCAGCAGTGAAGGGGTTACGAGGAACCACGAGCAGTACTTC
CASSEGVTRNHEQYF
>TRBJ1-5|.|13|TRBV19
TGTGCCAGTAGTATAGCTAGGGGGCAGCCCCAGCATTTT
CASSIARGQPQHF
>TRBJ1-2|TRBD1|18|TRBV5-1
TGCGCCAGCAGCTTATCGGGACAGGGGGCGTCTTACGGCTATGGCTACACCTTC
CASSLSGQGASYGYGYTF
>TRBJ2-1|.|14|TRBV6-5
TGTGCCACTCACCCCGGGGGCTCCTACAATGAGCAGTTCTTC
CATHPGGSYNEQFF
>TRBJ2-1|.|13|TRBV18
TGTGCCAGCTCACCACCCGTGTACAATGAGCAGTTCTTC
CASSPPVYNEQFF
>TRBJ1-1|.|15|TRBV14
TGTGCCAGCAGCCAAGTAGGCAGGGTCCGCACTGAAGCTTTCTTT
CASSQVGRVRTEAFF
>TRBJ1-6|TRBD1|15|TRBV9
TGTGCCAGCAGCGTAGAGGGACAGGGTGGTTCACCCCTCCACTTT
CASSVEGQGGSPLHF
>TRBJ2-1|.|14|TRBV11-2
TGTGCCAGCAGCTTGTTTGGGCCAGTCAATGAGCAGTTCTTC
CASSLFGPVNEQFF
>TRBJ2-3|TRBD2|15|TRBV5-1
TGCGCCAGCAGCTCCAGACTAAACGGGGAGGGTACGCAGTATTTT
CASSSRLNGEGTQYF
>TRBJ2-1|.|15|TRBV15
TGTGCCACCAGCAGAGAGGTCGGGAACTACAATGAGCAGTTCTTC
CATSREVGNYNEQFF
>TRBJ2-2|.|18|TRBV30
TGTGCCTGGAAGCGCGGAGGGGCGCATATTCTAGAAACCGGGGAGCTGTTTTTT
CAWKRGGAHILETGELFF
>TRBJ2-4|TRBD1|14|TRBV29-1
TGCAGCGCCGACGACAGGGTTACCAAAAACATTCAGTACTTC
CSADDRVTKNIQYF
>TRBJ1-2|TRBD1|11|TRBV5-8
TGTGCCTCCCAGGGGGACTATGGCTACACCTTC
CASQGDYGYTF